These T cell receptor beta chains were read from a single sample in a study of shared clonotypes between healthy human individuals. Generated by immunoSEQ multiplex PCR, the TCRdb table keeps only in-frame clones and is missing some. The data contain roughly 590,000 clones, about 95% of them seen just once; the ten biggest clones take up approximately 0.1%. What was sequenced was naive CD8+ T cells sorted from blood. The receptor source for this set is a young woman in good health. The CDR3 runs from the conserved cysteine through the conserved F or W. The D gene is left open where the match is weak. Size values are once, few and many counts, or a class for expanded clones, and some rows have none.

cdr3_aa: CASSLSGPINEQFF
cdr3_nt: TGTGCCAGCAGTTTATCGGGGCCGATAAATGAGCAGTTCTTC
clone_size: -
j_call: TRBJ2-1
d_call: -
v_call: TRBV27

cdr3_aa: CASSYPGLAGNTGELFF
cdr3_nt: TGTGCCAGCAGCTACCCAGGACTAGCGGGGAACACCGGGGAGCTGTTTTTT
clone_size: -
j_call: TRBJ2-2
d_call: TRBD2
v_call: TRBV5-4

cdr3_aa: CASSPGGTAETQYF
cdr3_nt: TGTGCCAGCAGCCCAGGGGGGACGGCAGAGACCCAGTACTTC
clone_size: once
j_call: TRBJ2-5
d_call: -
v_call: TRBV9

cdr3_aa: CASSLGTEEAERGNQPQHF
cdr3_nt: TGTGCCAGCAGTTTAGGGACCGAGGAGGCCGAGAGAGGCAATCAGCCCCAGCATTTT
clone_size: -
j_call: TRBJ1-5
d_call: -
v_call: TRBV28

cdr3_aa: CASSFRQGTYEQYF
cdr3_nt: TGTGCCAGCAGCTTCCGACAGGGGACTTACGAGCAGTACTTC
clone_size: -
j_call: TRBJ2-7
d_call: TRBD1
v_call: TRBV6-5

cdr3_aa: CASSSGTSGIEQYF
cdr3_nt: TGTGCCAGCAGTTCCGGGACTAGCGGGATAGAGCAGTACTTC
clone_size: -
j_call: TRBJ2-7
d_call: TRBD2
v_call: TRBV27

cdr3_aa: CASSLIAGVVGTQYF
cdr3_nt: TGTGCCAGCAGCTTAATAGCGGGAGTGGTAGGTACGCAGTATTTT
clone_size: -
j_call: TRBJ2-3
d_call: TRBD2
v_call: TRBV11-2

cdr3_aa: CASSYPETNEQFF
cdr3_nt: TGTGCCAGCAGTTACCCAGAGACCAATGAGCAGTTCTTC
clone_size: -
j_call: TRBJ2-1
d_call: -
v_call: TRBV6-5

cdr3_aa: CASSRRDDADTQYF
cdr3_nt: TGTGCCAGCTCTCGGCGCGATGACGCAGATACGCAGTATTTT
clone_size: -
j_call: TRBJ2-3
d_call: -
v_call: TRBV6-6

cdr3_aa: CASSPQAYRDTEAFF
cdr3_nt: TGTGCCAGTAGCCCGCAGGCTTACAGGGACACTGAAGCTTTCTTT
clone_size: -
j_call: TRBJ1-1
d_call: -
v_call: TRBV19

cdr3_aa: CASLKRATGRDEQFF
cdr3_nt: TGTGCCTCGTTGAAGAGGGCGACAGGGCGGGATGAGCAGTTCTTC
clone_size: -
j_call: TRBJ2-1
d_call: TRBD1
v_call: TRBV2

cdr3_aa: CASSWTVNQPQHF
cdr3_nt: TGTGCCAGCAGCTGGACAGTCAATCAGCCCCAGCATTTT
clone_size: -
j_call: TRBJ1-5
d_call: -
v_call: TRBV28

cdr3_aa: CASSPPQGAVGYTF
cdr3_nt: TGTGCCAGCAGCCCCCCACAGGGGGCGGTTGGCTACACCTTC
clone_size: -
j_call: TRBJ1-2
d_call: TRBD1
v_call: TRBV9

cdr3_aa: CASSSGERNSNQPQHF
cdr3_nt: TGTGCCAGCAGTTCCGGCGAACGCAATAGCAATCAGCCCCAGCATTTT
clone_size: -
j_call: TRBJ1-5
d_call: -
v_call: TRBV28

cdr3_aa: CASRARGEETQYF
cdr3_nt: TGTGCCAGCAGGGCGAGGGGGGAAGAGACCCAGTACTTC
clone_size: -
j_call: TRBJ2-5
d_call: -
v_call: TRBV14

cdr3_aa: CASSYRISNTGELFF
cdr3_nt: TGTGCCAGTAGTTACAGGATATCGAACACCGGGGAGCTGTTTTTT
clone_size: few
j_call: TRBJ2-2
d_call: -
v_call: TRBV19

cdr3_aa: CASSQVYAGNEKLFF
cdr3_nt: TGCGCCAGCAGCCAAGTCTACGCCGGGAATGAAAAACTGTTTTTT
clone_size: -
j_call: TRBJ1-4
d_call: -
v_call: TRBV4-1

cdr3_aa: CASSTGQTEDYEQYF
cdr3_nt: TGTGCCAGCAGCACGGGACAGACTGAGGACTACGAGCAGTACTTC
clone_size: -
j_call: TRBJ2-7
d_call: TRBD1
v_call: TRBV7-9

cdr3_aa: CASSFTAGDTEAFF
cdr3_nt: TGTGCCAGCAGTTTCACTGCTGGGGACACTGAAGCTTTCTTT
clone_size: -
j_call: TRBJ1-1
d_call: -
v_call: TRBV28

cdr3_aa: CASSPGTGGYEQYF
cdr3_nt: TGTGCCAGTAGCCCCGGGACAGGGGGCTACGAGCAGTACTTC
clone_size: -
j_call: TRBJ2-7
d_call: TRBD1
v_call: TRBV19

cdr3_aa: CASSYYPTDTQYF
cdr3_nt: TGTGCCAGCAGTTACTATCCTACAGATACGCAGTATTTT
clone_size: -
j_call: TRBJ2-3
d_call: -
v_call: TRBV6-6

cdr3_aa: CASSAGSSYNEQFF
cdr3_nt: TGTGCCAGCAGCGCGGGAAGCTCCTACAATGAGCAGTTCTTC
clone_size: -
j_call: TRBJ2-1
d_call: -
v_call: TRBV27

cdr3_aa: CATSSDQSSYNEQFF
cdr3_nt: TGTGCCACCAGCAGCGACCAATCCTCCTACAATGAGCAGTTCTTC
clone_size: -
j_call: TRBJ2-1
d_call: -
v_call: TRBV15

cdr3_aa: CASSLGGSEAFF
cdr3_nt: TGTGCCAGCAGCTTAGGAGGGTCTGAAGCTTTCTTT
clone_size: -
j_call: TRBJ1-1
d_call: -
v_call: TRBV7-2